This T cell receptor beta chain was profiled in a study of OX40 agonist ivuxolimab in advanced cancers. Findings and caveats of the study: Some nonresponders likewise displayed low normalized T-cell clonal expansion. CD4+ and CD8+ blood T cells expanded clonally by week 6 at 0.1 to 3.0 mg/kg. Clonal expansion among partial responders at 0.1-3.0 mg/kg ranked near the lowest.

Baseline was the first blood sampling point, followed by cycle 4 day 1 and cycle 7 day 1. About this clone: The antigen is not known.

Data came from immunoSEQ multiplex PCR; TCRdb stores just in-frame clones and leaves some out. The data hold approximately 70,000 clones, with about 88% observed a single time. The receptor comes from an adult with an advanced solid tumor such as melanoma, head and neck, liver or kidney cancer. The starting material was CD4+ or CD8+ T cells sorted from blood, obtained in a trial of the OX40 agonist ivuxolimab.

For the CDR3, the DNA is TGTGCCAGTAGTCCAGCCCTCCGGGACGGCCGTGTGTCCCTCCACTTT. It codes for CASSPALRDGRVSLHF. The genes are TRBV19 and TRBJ1-6; maybe TRBD1 (5 bases). There are 16 residues in the CDR3. Trimming removed 5 bases from V and 14 bases from J, with 25 bases in between. Looked up from germline, CDR1 is LNHDA and CDR2 is SQIVND (reference sequence).